Given below is one T cell receptor beta chain in context. This sample is part of a study of blood T cell repertoires in COVID-19. The method was immunoSEQ multiplex PCR; TCRdb's version includes in-frame clones alone and lacks a portion of them. The table records 150,000 to 200,000 clones, around 89% of them present only once. This CDR3 is 13 amino acids long. The trim removed 6 bases at V and 5 bases at J, leaving 5 bases unmatched. CDR1 KGHSH and CDR2 LQKENI come from the germline V gene. V is TRBV18 and J is TRBJ1-2; 8 positions match TRBD1. This receptor was taken from a man aged 40-55 years with active or convalescent COVID-19. Source material: peripheral blood. As DNA, the CDR3 is TGTGCCAGCTCCCAAACAGGGGGGTATGGCTACACCTTC. Its protein is CASSQTGGYGYTF. Based on the CDR3 plus reference TRBV18 and TRBJ1-2, the full variable domain is NAGVMQNPRHLVRRRGQEARLRCSPMKGHSHVYWYRQLPEEGLKFMVYLQKENIIDESGMPKERFSAEFPKEGPSILRIQQVVRGDSAAYFCASSQTGGYGYTFGSGTRLTVV.